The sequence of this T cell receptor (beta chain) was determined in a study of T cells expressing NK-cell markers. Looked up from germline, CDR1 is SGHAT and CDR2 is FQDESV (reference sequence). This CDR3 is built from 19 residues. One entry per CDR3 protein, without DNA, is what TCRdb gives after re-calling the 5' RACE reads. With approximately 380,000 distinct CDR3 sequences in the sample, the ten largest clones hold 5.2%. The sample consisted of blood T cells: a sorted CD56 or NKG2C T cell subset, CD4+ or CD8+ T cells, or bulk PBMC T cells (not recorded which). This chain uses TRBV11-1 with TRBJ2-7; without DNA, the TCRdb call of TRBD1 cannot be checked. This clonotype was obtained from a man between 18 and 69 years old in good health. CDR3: CASSTGTGGGRRNAYEQYF. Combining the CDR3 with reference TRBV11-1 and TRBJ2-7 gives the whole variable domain EAEVAQSPRYKITEKSQAVAFWCDPISGHATLYWYRQILGQGPELLVQFQDESVVDDSQLPKDRFSAERLKGVDSTLKIQPAELGDSAMYLCASSTGTGGGRRNAYEQYFGPGTRLTVT.